Presented here are 9 T cell receptor beta chains from one specimen sequenced in a study of spatial heterogeneity in lung cancer. TCRdb processed the 5' RACE reads anew with MiXCR; each CDR3 protein has one entry. This repertoire shows 25,000 to 35,000 distinct CDR3 sequences, roughly a tenth found once; its top ten account for around 27%. Time point described: blood at routine non-recurrence follow-up after resection. Here the sequenced sample was PBMCs, taken at follow-up. These receptors were taken from a female donor with early-stage non-small cell lung cancer.

Many counts were recorded for this clonotype. J is TRBJ2-3 and V is TRBV12-3 or TRBV12-4; D gene unclear. Trimming pared 4 bases from V and 4 bases from J, leaving 9 bases between. The CDR3 runs to 13 residues. CDR3 protein: CASSSQSSDTQYF. CDR3 DNA: TGTGCCAGCAGTTCCCAGTCATCAGATACGCAGTATTTT.

This clonotype was picked up a small number of times. This rearrangement joins TRBV5-1 to TRBJ2-1, with TRBD2 as a possible D gene (6 bases). V was trimmed by 7 bases and J by 4 bases, leaving 21 bases between them. This CDR3 is 16 amino acids long. Germline CDR1 SGHRS, CDR2 YFSETQ. Here the CDR3 DNA reads TGCGCCAGCCATGACGGAGGGGCCCAAATTTACAATGAGCAGTTCTTC. Residues: CASHDGGAQIYNEQFF.

The table lists this clonotype with a few counts. This CDR3 reads CASSLRSTVSYEQYF. CDR3 in DNA: TGTGCCAGCAGCCTGAGATCGACGGTATCCTACGAGCAGTACTTC. The rearrangement uses TRBV7-8 and TRBJ2-7, with D unresolved. Germline-derived CDR1 and CDR2 are SGHVS and FQNEAQ. The CDR3 extends over 15 amino acids. V dropped 5 bases and J dropped 1 base, with 15 bases sitting between them. The whole variable domain, filled in from reference TRBV7-8 and TRBJ2-7, reads GAGVSQSPRYKVAKRGQDVALRCDPISGHVSLFWYQQALGQGPEFLTYFQNEAQLDKSGLPSDRFFAERPEGSVSTLKIQRTQQEDSAVYLCASSLRSTVSYEQYFGPGTRLTVT.

CDR3 amino acids: CASSLVDPTEAFF. The CDR3, as DNA: TGTGCCAGCAGTTTAGTCGACCCCACTGAAGCTTTCTTT. The chain is built from TRBV12-3 or TRBV12-4 and TRBJ1-1; D gene ambiguous. This CDR3 is built from 13 residues. V was trimmed by 1 base and J by 4 bases, leaving 7 bases between them.

This clonotype was counted at least ten times. The chain combines TRBV11-2 with TRBJ2-3; D ambiguous. The CDR3 consists of 16 residues. Trimming took off 4 bases at V and 2 bases at J, with 16 bases between the two ends. Germline CDR1 reads SGHAT; CDR2 reads FQNNGV. CDR3 sequence: CASSSTLKVYTDTQYF. Here the CDR3 DNA reads TGTGCCAGCAGCTCGACACTGAAAGTTTACACAGATACGCAGTATTTT.

This clonotype was seen many times. This chain joins TRBV20-1 and TRBJ2-3, with TRBD1 matching 8 bases. Germline-derived CDR1 and CDR2 are DFQATT and SNEGSKA (reference sequence). CDR3 length: 15 residues. V lost 1 base, J lost 6 bases, and 9 bases stayed unmatched. CDR3 in DNA: TGCAGTGCTAGAGTACCAGGGGGCAGTTGGGATACGCAGTATTTT. Its protein product is CSARVPGGSWDTQYF.

This clonotype has a count of ten or more. One junction end disagrees with the germline gene, perhaps due to a read error. This rearrangement joins TRBV18 to TRBJ2-3, with TRBD1 identical over 9 bases. Germline assignment: CDR1 KGHSH and CDR2 LQKENI. The CDR3 is 17 residues long. CDR3: CASSPPTGGSGADTQYF. CDR3 DNA sequence: TGTGCCAGCTCTCCACCAACAGGGGGCTCGGGAGCAGATACGCAGTATTTT.

A few counts support this clonotype. The chain uses TRBV4-3 and TRBJ2-2, with 9 nucleotides matching TRBD1. CDR3 length: 18 residues. CDR1 and CDR2 (germline): LGHNA, YSLEER. The junction had 10 bases not matched to a gene; V was cut back by 0 bases and J by 5 bases. This chain's CDR3 is CASSQDSRGQGATGELFF. Written as DNA, the CDR3 is TGCGCCAGCAGCCAAGATTCCCGGGGACAGGGCGCGACCGGGGAGCTGTTTTTT.

The chain combines TRBV12-3 or TRBV12-4 with TRBJ1-1, with TRBD1 identical over 8 bases. With 6 bases clipped from V and 5 bases from J, the junction kept 8 bases outside the gene matches. The CDR3 extends over 14 amino acids. This CDR3 is CASRGQGAGTEAFF. Here the CDR3 DNA reads TGTGCCAGCAGGGGTCAGGGGGCAGGGACTGAAGCTTTCTTT.